Included here is one T cell receptor (beta chain) sequence, with context. The target antigen is unknown. The sample belongs to a study of cytomegalovirus exposure and HLA in healthy donors. Study as a whole: Counted in an early data release were about 85 million unique TCRs from HLA-typed donors. Study-level points and caveats: Cytomegalovirus-associated TCR beta chains were listed, numbering 164. Common viral pathogens seemed to be connected with several of the most significant clusters, according to a later analysis.

V lost 3 bases to trimming and J lost 8 bases; unmatched junction nucleotides: 14. The CDR3 runs to 17 residues. Germline V lookup: CDR1 MGHRA, CDR2 YSYEKL. In the PCR, 60 Vbeta and 13 Jbeta primers were used. The data were produced by immunoSEQ multiplex PCR, yet TCRdb's version contains in-frame clones alone and is incomplete. The sample lists 150,000 to 200,000 clones, under 70% occurring once. J is TRBJ2-1 and V is TRBV4-1; TRBD1 matches at 9 bases. This sequence was found in a man aged 25-45 years in good health and CMV-seropositive. The sequenced sample consisted of PBMCs. The chain's CDR3 is CASSHYYPGQGVDEQFF. In nucleotides, the CDR3 is TGCGCCAGCAGCCACTACTATCCGGGACAGGGAGTCGATGAGCAGTTCTTC.